This T cell receptor beta chain was obtained from a study of blood T cells in healthy people across ages. The germline V and J ends were trimmed by 3 bases and 0 bases, with 11 bases remaining between them. The length of the CDR3 is 15 residues. In germline, CDR1 is ENHRY, CDR2 SYGVKD. This clonotype was seen only once. Through a sample-barcoded 5' primer and a J-beta primer mix, a second PCR was run for about 6 to 11 cycles. From the 5' RACE reads, TCRdb called clonotypes with MiXCR, one entry per CDR3 protein. The data contain roughly 1,300,000 distinct CDR3 sequences, around 59% of them seen just once; the ten biggest clones take up under 8.5%. Caucasian, healthy and from Russia, the donors were aged between about 6 and 100.

Sequencing was done on a sample of blood. The receptor comes from a man between 18 and 35 years old in good health. V usage is TRBV10-3 and J usage is TRBJ1-1; D ambiguous. The CDR3 loop reads CAISDEGSMNTEAFF. DNA for the CDR3: TGTGCCATCAGTGATGAGGGCAGCATGAACACTGAAGCTTTCTTT.